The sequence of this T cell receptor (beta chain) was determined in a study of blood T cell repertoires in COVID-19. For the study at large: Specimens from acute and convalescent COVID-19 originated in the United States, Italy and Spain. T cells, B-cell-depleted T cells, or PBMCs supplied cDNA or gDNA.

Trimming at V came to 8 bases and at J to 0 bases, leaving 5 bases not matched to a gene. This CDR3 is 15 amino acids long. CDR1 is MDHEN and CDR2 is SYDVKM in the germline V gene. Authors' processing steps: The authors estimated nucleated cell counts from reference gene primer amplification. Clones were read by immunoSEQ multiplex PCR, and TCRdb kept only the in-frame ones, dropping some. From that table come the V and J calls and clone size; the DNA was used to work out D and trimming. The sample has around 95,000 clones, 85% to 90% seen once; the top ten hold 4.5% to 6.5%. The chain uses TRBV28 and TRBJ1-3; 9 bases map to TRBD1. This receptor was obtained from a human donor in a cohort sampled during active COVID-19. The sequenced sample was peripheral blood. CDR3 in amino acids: CASYGTGPSGNTIYF. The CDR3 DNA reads TGTGCCAGCTATGGGACAGGGCCCTCTGGAAACACCATATATTTT.